This T cell receptor (beta chain) was found in a study of blood T cell repertoires in COVID-19. Study as a whole: T cells, B-cell-depleted T cells, or PBMCs provided the cDNA or gDNA that served as material.

Per the germline V gene, CDR1 is SEHNR and CDR2 is FQNEAQ (reference sequence). The trim removed 5 bases at V and 3 bases at J, leaving 7 bases unmatched. The CDR3 has 15 amino acids. Authors' methods: Estimates of nucleated cell counts were drawn from the amplification of reference gene primers. Sequencing used immunoSEQ multiplex PCR; TCRdb keeps in-frame clones, though not all of them. That table gives V, J and clone size, and the DNA gave D and trimming. The sample shows 200,000 to 250,000 clones, about 80% of them seen only once. Study members were between roughly 18 and 90 years old and lived in fewer than 30 US regions. Cohort allocation depended upon clinical history that participants reported.

The chain recombines TRBV7-9 with TRBJ2-5; 9 nucleotides align to TRBD2. The sequencing sample was made of PBMCs or T cells enriched from blood (not recorded which). The origin of this receptor is a woman in her thirties or forties with acute COVID-19. In DNA, the CDR3 is TGTGCCAGCAGCCCGGGACTAGCTGCCGAAGAGACCCAGTACTTC. Translation: CASSPGLAAEETQYF.